This T cell receptor beta chain emerged from a study of beta chain features in type 1 diabetes. This clone has just a few counts. The same CDR3 can be traced to other DNA sequences in this sample. This CDR3 is built from 15 residues. The germline gives CDR1 MGHRA, CDR2 YSYEKL. The ends lost 4 bases at V and 3 bases at J; junction bases unmatched: 3. All of the isolated RNA was reverse transcribed, so expressed TCRB transcripts were sequenced. TCRdb's table, derived via immunoSEQ multiplex PCR, lists solely in-frame clones and lacks some. The table records about 210,000 clones, about 11% of them present only once.

Sequencing was done on a sample of central memory CD4+ T cells from blood. The TCR was taken from a man between 18 and 29 years old in good health. The chain recombines TRBV4-1 with TRBJ2-1, with TRBD2 matching over 10 bases. The CDR3 DNA is TGCGCCAGCAGCCCCCGGACTAGCGGCTACAATGAGCAGTTCTTC. Protein sequence: CASSPRTSGYNEQFF.